Listed below are T cell receptor beta chains from one sample, sequenced in a study of blood T cell repertoires in COVID-19. The assay was immunoSEQ multiplex PCR, and TCRdb's table has in-frame clones only and misses some. There are 99,000 or so clones in the sample; about 75% occur only once, and approximately 19% lies in the top ten. The source material was peripheral blood. The receptors derive from a woman in her seventies with acute or convalescent COVID-19. Each CDR3 is given with its conserved first and last residue. A D gene is named only where the DNA matches it firmly. The listing skips clone size in some rows; elsewhere it reads once, few, many or a size class.

TGTGCCAGCAGCCACACAGGGAGAGGACGGAACACCATATATTTT,CASSHTGRGRNTIYF,NA,TRBV5-4,NA,TRBJ1-3
TGCAGCGTTGAGGCTACAGGGGGAACTGAAGCTTTCTTT,CSVEATGGTEAFF,TRBD1,TRBV29-1,NA,TRBJ1-1
TGTGCCTGGAGTGTTGGACGGGGGGGCACTGGGGAGCTGTTTTTT,CAWSVGRGGTGELFF,TRBD2,TRBV30,NA,TRBJ2-2
TGTGCCAGCAGTTCCCATAGCGCTCCCACCGGGGAGCTGTTTTTT,CASSSHSAPTGELFF,NA,TRBV28,NA,TRBJ2-2
TGTGCCAGCAGTTCGGACAGGGTTAGCAATCAGCCCCAGCATTTT,CASSSDRVSNQPQHF,TRBD1,TRBV27,NA,TRBJ1-5
TGCGCCAGCAGTGAGTGGGGGGGGAGGAGATCGGATACGCAGTATTTT,CASSEWGGRRSDTQYF,TRBD2,TRBV10-1,NA,TRBJ2-3
TGCAGCGTTGAAAAGCCCCCGGATAACGACAGGGTAGATGGCTACACCTTC,CSVEKPPDNDRVDGYTF,TRBD1,TRBV29-1,once,TRBJ1-2
TGCGCCAGCAGCTTCGAAAGACTAGCGGGGTTAGGTACGCAGTATTTT,CASSFERLAGLGTQYF,TRBD2,TRBV5-1,NA,TRBJ2-3
TGTGCCAGCGTGGACAGTTTACACCATAATTCACCCCTCCACTTT,CASVDSLHHNSPLHF,NA,TRBV5-6,many,TRBJ1-6
TGTGCCAGCAGTGGGGCAGGCAAAGAGACCCAGTACTTC,CASSGAGKETQYF,NA,TRBV28,NA,TRBJ2-5
TGTGCCAGCAGCAGAGCGGAGGTGGATGGCTACACCTTC,CASSRAEVDGYTF,NA,TRBV3-1/TRBV3-2,NA,TRBJ1-2
TGTGCCAGCAGCCCGGGGGGGGCTCACCAGCCCCAGCATTTT,CASSPGGAHQPQHF,NA,TRBV28,NA,TRBJ1-5
TGTGCCAGCAGCCCAGTGTCCCGGGACAGGGCCCCTGAAGCTTTCTTT,CASSPVSRDRAPEAFF,TRBD1,TRBV5-6,NA,TRBJ1-1
TGTGCCAGCAGTTTGACAGAAGAGACCCAGTACTTC,CASSLTEETQYF,NA,TRBV12-3/TRBV12-4,NA,TRBJ2-5
TGTGCCAGCACCACCTCCCCCGGGGACAGCCCTAACTATGGCTACACCTTC,CASTTSPGDSPNYGYTF,TRBD1,TRBV9,NA,TRBJ1-2
TGCGCCAGCAGACCCGGGTTAGACTCCTACGAGCAGTACTTC,CASRPGLDSYEQYF,NA,TRBV4-1,NA,TRBJ2-7
TGTGCCAGCAGGCCTAAAGGTGGGGACAGGGGGCCTTACTCTCCCTCTGGTTTGGCCAACGTCCTGACTTTC,CASRPKGGDRGPYSPSGLANVLTF,NA,TRBV21-1,NA,TRBJ2-6
TGTGCCAGCAGCCCCCCGAGACAGGGCGTCTCACCCCTCCACTTT,CASSPPRQGVSPLHF,TRBD1,TRBV28,NA,TRBJ1-6
TGTGCCTGGAGTCCGACAGGGTTTACTGAAGCTTTCTTT,CAWSPTGFTEAFF,TRBD1,TRBV30,NA,TRBJ1-1
TGTGCCAGCAGTTCCATACAGGGGAACACTGAAGCTTTCTTT,CASSSIQGNTEAFF,NA,TRBV27,NA,TRBJ1-1
TGTGCCAGCAGCTTACGCGGGGGGGCAATAATCTACGAGCAGTACTTC,CASSLRGGAIIYEQYF,TRBD2,TRBV7-6,NA,TRBJ2-7
TGTGCCAGCAACGGGGACAGTCTAGGCTCACCCCTCCACTTT,CASNGDSLGSPLHF,TRBD1,TRBV6-5,few,TRBJ1-6
TGTGCCAGCAGCGTAGGGGTGGGGACAGGGATGAACGAGCAGTACTTC,CASSVGVGTGMNEQYF,TRBD1,TRBV9,few,TRBJ2-7
TGTGCCAGCAGTGACAACCAGGGGGGACCTGGTACCAACACTGAAGCTTTCTTT,CASSDNQGGPGTNTEAFF,TRBD1,TRBV6-4,few,TRBJ1-1
TGTGCCAGCACCTCCTCCGGGGCCAGGGGGAGAAGTCAGCCCCAGCATTTT,CASTSSGARGRSQPQHF,TRBD1,TRBV5-6,NA,TRBJ1-5
TGTGCCAGCAGTGAAGAACTAGCGGGGGGGACCGGGGAGCTGTTTTTT,CASSEELAGGTGELFF,TRBD2,TRBV6-1,NA,TRBJ2-2
TGTGCCAGCCTTGCACGGGGGGGAATAGTCACTGAAGCTTTCTTT,CASLARGGIVTEAFF,NA,TRBV6-5,once,TRBJ1-1